This TCR beta chain came from a study of cytomegalovirus exposure and HLA in healthy donors. In the study overall: Later, an analysis reported that the 100 to 150 validation repertoires had used the same platform as the approximately 680 first-cohort repertoires.

Using immunoSEQ multiplex PCR, the repertoire was profiled, and TCRdb retains in-frame clones only, with some absent. The repertoire holds some 140,000 clones, with about 86% as singletons. The CDR3 runs to 15 residues. The germline V gene encodes CDR1 SGHNT and CDR2 YYREEE (reference sequence). J was trimmed by 7 bases and V by 6 bases; bases with no gene match: 13. Separate from the approximately 700-subject first cohort was the approximately 130-subject validation cohort, to which the donors belonged. The rearrangement uses TRBV5-4 and TRBJ2-1; the match to TRBD2 covers 7 bases. Sequenced: PBMCs. The sequence came from a human donor in good health. This chain's CDR3 is CASTQSTGGWNEQFF. The CDR3 DNA is TGTGCCAGCACCCAAAGTACCGGGGGGTGGAATGAGCAGTTCTTC.